The rows below give T cell receptor beta chains drawn from one sample of a study of vaccination effects on CD4 cells after COVID-19. Their specific antigens are unknown. TCRdb's table, derived via immunoSEQ multiplex PCR, lists solely in-frame clones and lacks some. Of just under 75,000 clones in the sample, about four fifths are singletons; the top ten hold about 2.9%. Here the sequenced sample was CD4+ T cells from PBMCs cultured with HCoV-NL63 spike peptides, taken before COVID-19 vaccination. Every receptor here comes from a human donor who received a COVID-19 vaccine. Each CDR3 is given with its conserved first and last residue. The D gene is left open where the match is weak. Where a row states a size, it is once, few, many or the class of an expanded clone; other rows omit it.

CDR3 protein,CDR3 DNA,clone size,V gene,J gene,D gene
CASDYSGAGANVLTF,TGCGCCAGCGACTACTCAGGGGCCGGGGCCAACGTCCTGACTTTC,-,TRBV5-1,TRBJ2-6,-
CAHVQGSNTGELFF,TGTGCCCACGTTCAGGGGTCGAACACCGGGGAGCTGTTTTTT,-,TRBV6-5,TRBJ2-2,-
CASSERGGSGNTIYF,TGTGCCAGCAGTGAAAGGGGGGGCTCTGGAAACACCATATATTTT,-,TRBV6-1,TRBJ1-3,-
CASSGGVPDTQYF,TGTGCCAGCAGCGGGGGGGTGCCCGATACGCAGTATTTT,once,TRBV9,TRBJ2-3,-
CASRLDRGGETQYF,TGTGCCAGCAGATTGGACAGGGGGGGGGAGACCCAGTACTTC,-,TRBV28,TRBJ2-5,TRBD1
CASRTGPNTGELFF,TGTGCCAGTAGGACAGGGCCGAACACCGGGGAGCTGTTTTTT,-,TRBV19,TRBJ2-2,TRBD1
CASSPGQGLPIPNEQFF,TGCGCCAGCAGCCCTGGACAGGGCCTCCCTATACCCAATGAGCAGTTCTTC,-,TRBV5-1,TRBJ2-1,TRBD1
CSASLAGIGNEQFF,TGCAGTGCCAGTCTAGCGGGGATCGGTAATGAGCAGTTCTTC,-,TRBV20-1,TRBJ2-1,TRBD2
CASSIGTGSGNTIYF,TGCGCCAGCAGCATAGGGACAGGGAGTGGAAACACCATATATTTT,-,TRBV5-1,TRBJ1-3,TRBD1
CASSDPGRLQNIQYF,TGTGCCAGCAGTGACCCGGGACGGCTCCAAAACATTCAGTACTTC,-,TRBV2,TRBJ2-4,-
CASSPRHRFDNEQFF,TGTGCCAGCAGCCCCCGGCACCGGTTTGACAATGAGCAGTTCTTC,-,TRBV7-8,TRBJ2-1,-
CASGLGQPNAGGNEQFF,TGTGCTAGTGGTTTGGGACAACCCAACGCGGGGGGTAATGAGCAGTTCTTC,few,TRBV12-5,TRBJ2-1,TRBD2
CASSQPDLGASGNTIYF,TGTGCCAGCAGCCAACCCGATCTGGGGGCATCTGGAAACACCATATATTTT,few,TRBV11-2,TRBJ1-3,-
CASSTGQGEGYTF,TGTGCCAGCAGCACCGGACAGGGGGAGGGCTACACCTTC,-,TRBV5-6,TRBJ1-2,TRBD1
CASSLEIRTQYF,TGTGCCAGCAGTTTAGAGATCAGAACCCAGTACTTC,-,TRBV28,TRBJ2-5,-
CASSRSGVGTQYF,TGTGCCAGTAGTCGTTCAGGGGTCGGTACGCAGTATTTT,-,TRBV19,TRBJ2-3,-
CASSLGTGDNSPLHF,TGTGCCAGCAGCTTAGGGACAGGGGACAATTCACCCCTCCACTTT,-,TRBV11-2,TRBJ1-6,TRBD1